Listed here are 6 T cell receptor beta chains from one sample, sequenced in a study of CD8+CD57+ T cells in acquired aplastic anemia. Sequencing was done on patients that had shown CD8+CD57+ cell expansion by flow cytometry. TCR beta VDJ and CDR3 profiling used genomic DNA as template. Via MiXCR, TCRdb re-called the reads, giving one row per CDR3 protein. The data show under 350,000 distinct CDR3 sequences, 45% to 65% seen once. The sample taken for sequencing was sorted CD4+, CD8+, or CD8+CD57+ T cells (not recorded which) from PBMCs. These receptors were obtained from a human donor with aplastic anemia.

This clonotype was seen many times. The chain uses TRBV9 and TRBJ2-1; 9 bases line up with TRBD2. The CDR3 runs 17 residues. The germline V gene encodes CDR1 SGDLS and CDR2 YYNGEE. J was trimmed by 0 bases and V by 1 base; bases with no gene match: 5. The CDR3 loop reads CASSVTFSGSSYNEQFF. The CDR3 DNA follows: TGTGCCAGCAGCGTAACCTTTAGCGGGAGCTCCTACAATGAGCAGTTCTTC.

A single count supports this clonotype. The chain uses TRBV2 and TRBJ1-2; the D gene is possibly TRBD1 (5 bases). Trimming took 4 bases from V and 6 from J, leaving 15 bases between them. CDR3 size: 14 residues. The germline CDR1 and CDR2 sequences are SNHLY and FYNNEI. The CDR3 nucleotides are TGTGCCAGCAGTGGAGACAGTCCTGACCATGGCTACACCTTC. Its protein product is CASSGDSPDHGYTF.

The rearrangement joins TRBV20-1 to TRBJ2-3, with 9 bases matching TRBD2. CDR1 and CDR2 from the germline V gene are DFQATT and SNEGSKA (reference sequence). Trimming took 0 bases from V and 9 from J; bases not matched to a gene: 10. The CDR3 spans 15 residues. For the CDR3, the DNA is TGCAGTGCTAGAGACCCTAGCGGGATTTGGCGCACGCAGTATTTT. This codes for CSARDPSGIWRTQYF.

The rearrangement links TRBV5-6 to TRBJ2-1, with no clear D. Trimming took off 1 base at V and 9 bases at J, with 11 bases between the two ends. Per the germline V gene, CDR1 is SGHDT and CDR2 is YYEEEE. The length of the CDR3 is 13 residues. The CDR3 DNA sequence: TGTGCCAGCAGCTTGAGGTTAGTTGGTGAGCAGTTCTTC. This gives the protein CASSLRLVGEQFF.

This clonotype has just a few counts. The chain couples TRBV29-1 to TRBJ2-1; D is perhaps TRBD1 (5 bases). The CDR3 spans 10 residues. With 3 bases removed from V and 9 bases from J, the gap between germline ends came to 6 bases. The V gene's germline CDR1 is SQVTM and CDR2 ANQGSEA. The CDR3 sequence: CSVETAEQFF. CDR3 DNA: TGCAGCGTTGAGACAGCTGAGCAGTTCTTC.

This chain joins TRBV20-1 and TRBJ2-3; 7 nucleotides align to TRBD2. The junction had 9 bases not matched to a gene; V was cut back by 3 bases and J by 3 bases. CDR1 and CDR2 (germline): DFQATT, SNEGSKA (reference sequence). The length of the CDR3 is 15 residues. CDR3 DNA: TGCAGTGCTAGTCGCGCGGGAGAGAGAACAGATACGCAGTATTTT. Protein product: CSASRAGERTDTQYF.